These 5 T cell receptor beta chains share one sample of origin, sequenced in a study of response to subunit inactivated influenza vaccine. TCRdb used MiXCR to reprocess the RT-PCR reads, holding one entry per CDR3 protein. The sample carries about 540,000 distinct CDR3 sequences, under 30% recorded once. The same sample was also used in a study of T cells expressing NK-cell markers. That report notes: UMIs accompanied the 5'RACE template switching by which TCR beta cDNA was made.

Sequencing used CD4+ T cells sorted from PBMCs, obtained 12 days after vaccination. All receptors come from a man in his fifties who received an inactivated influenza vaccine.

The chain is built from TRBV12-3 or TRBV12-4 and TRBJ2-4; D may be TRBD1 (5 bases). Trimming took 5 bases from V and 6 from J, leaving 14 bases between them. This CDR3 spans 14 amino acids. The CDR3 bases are TGTGCCAGCAGTGCCAGTGGGGCACCAAACATTCAGTACTTC. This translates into CASSASGAPNIQYF.

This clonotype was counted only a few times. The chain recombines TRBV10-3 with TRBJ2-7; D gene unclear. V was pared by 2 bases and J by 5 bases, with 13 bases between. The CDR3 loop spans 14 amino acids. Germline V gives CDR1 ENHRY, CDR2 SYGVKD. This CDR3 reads CAISETRRDHEQYF. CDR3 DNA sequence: TGTGCCATCAGTGAGACCCGGCGAGACCACGAGCAGTACTTC.

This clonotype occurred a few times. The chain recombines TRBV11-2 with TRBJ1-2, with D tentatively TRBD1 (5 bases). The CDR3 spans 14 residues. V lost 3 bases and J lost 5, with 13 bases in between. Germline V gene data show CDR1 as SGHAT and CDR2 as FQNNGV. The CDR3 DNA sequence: TGTGCCAGCAGCTTGGAGCCGACAGCTTATGGCTACACCTTC. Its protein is CASSLEPTAYGYTF.

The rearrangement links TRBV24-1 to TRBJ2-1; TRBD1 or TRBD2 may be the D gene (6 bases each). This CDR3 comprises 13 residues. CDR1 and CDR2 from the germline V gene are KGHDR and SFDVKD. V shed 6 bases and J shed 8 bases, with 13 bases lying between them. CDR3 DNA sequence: TGTGCCACCAGTTTCGGAGGGGGGTATGAGCAGTTCTTC. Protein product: CATSFGGGYEQFF.

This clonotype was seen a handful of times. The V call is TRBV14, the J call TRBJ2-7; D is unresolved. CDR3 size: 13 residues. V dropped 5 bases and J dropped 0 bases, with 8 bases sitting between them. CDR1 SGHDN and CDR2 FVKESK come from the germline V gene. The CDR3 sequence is CASSVGHSYEQYF. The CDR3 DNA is TGTGCCAGCAGCGTGGGTCACTCCTACGAGCAGTACTTC.